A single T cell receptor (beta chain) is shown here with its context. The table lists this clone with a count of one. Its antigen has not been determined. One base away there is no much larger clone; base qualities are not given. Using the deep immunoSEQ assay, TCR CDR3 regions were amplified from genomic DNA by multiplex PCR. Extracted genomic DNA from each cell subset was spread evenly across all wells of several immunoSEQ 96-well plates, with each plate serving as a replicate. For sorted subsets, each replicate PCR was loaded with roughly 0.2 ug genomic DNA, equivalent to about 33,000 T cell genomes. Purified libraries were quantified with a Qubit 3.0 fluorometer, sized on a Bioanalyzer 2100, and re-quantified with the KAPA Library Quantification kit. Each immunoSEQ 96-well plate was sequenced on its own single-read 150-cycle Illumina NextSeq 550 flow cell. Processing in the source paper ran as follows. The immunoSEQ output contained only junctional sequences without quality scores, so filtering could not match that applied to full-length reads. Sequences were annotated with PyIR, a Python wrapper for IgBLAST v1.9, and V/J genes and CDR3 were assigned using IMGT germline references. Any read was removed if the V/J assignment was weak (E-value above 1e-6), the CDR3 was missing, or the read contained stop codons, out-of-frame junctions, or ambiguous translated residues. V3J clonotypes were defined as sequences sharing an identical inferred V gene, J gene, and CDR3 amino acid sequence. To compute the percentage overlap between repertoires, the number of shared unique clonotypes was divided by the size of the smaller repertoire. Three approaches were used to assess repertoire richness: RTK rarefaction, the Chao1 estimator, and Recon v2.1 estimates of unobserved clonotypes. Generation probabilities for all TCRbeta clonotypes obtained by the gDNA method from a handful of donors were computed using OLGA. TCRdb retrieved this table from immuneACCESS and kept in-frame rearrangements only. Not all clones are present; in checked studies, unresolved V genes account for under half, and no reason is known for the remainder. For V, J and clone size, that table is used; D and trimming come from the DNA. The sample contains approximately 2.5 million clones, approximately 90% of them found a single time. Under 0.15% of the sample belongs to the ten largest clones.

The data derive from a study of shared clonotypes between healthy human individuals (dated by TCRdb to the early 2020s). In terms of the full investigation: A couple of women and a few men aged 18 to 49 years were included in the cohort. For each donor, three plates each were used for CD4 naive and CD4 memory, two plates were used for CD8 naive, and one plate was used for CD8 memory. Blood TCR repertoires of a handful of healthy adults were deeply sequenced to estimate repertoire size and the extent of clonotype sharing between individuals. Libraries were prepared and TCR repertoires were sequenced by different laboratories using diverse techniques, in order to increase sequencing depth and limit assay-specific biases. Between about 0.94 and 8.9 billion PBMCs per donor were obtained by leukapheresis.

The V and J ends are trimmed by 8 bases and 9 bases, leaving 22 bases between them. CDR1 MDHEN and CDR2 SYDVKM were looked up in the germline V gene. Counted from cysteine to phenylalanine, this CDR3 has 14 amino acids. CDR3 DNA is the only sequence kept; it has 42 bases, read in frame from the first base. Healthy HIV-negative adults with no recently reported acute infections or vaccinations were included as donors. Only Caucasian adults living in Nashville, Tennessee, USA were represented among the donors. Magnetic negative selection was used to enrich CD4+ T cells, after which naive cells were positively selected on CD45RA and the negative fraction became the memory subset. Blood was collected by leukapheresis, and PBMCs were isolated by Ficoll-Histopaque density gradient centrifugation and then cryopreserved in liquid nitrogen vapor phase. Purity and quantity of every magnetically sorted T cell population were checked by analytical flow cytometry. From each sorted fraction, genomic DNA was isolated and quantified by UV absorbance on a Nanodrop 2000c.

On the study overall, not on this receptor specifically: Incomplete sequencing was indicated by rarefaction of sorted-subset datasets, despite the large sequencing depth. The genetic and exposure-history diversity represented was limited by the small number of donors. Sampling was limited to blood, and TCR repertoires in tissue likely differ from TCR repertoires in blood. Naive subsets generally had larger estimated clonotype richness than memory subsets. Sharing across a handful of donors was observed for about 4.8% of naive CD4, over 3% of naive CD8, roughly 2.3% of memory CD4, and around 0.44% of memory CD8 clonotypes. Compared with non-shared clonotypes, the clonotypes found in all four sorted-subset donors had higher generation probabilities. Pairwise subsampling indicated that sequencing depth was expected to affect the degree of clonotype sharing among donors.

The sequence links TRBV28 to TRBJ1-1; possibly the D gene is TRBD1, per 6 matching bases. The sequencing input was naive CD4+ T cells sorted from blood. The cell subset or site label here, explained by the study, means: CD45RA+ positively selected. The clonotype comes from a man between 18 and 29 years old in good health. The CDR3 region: CASSGDLRGFQAFF. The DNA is TGTGCCAGCTCAGGGGATCTTAGAGGGTTTCAAGCTTTCTTT.